The source of this TCR beta chain is a study of blood T cell repertoires in COVID-19. For the study at large: Sources were T cells, B-cell-depleted T cells, or PBMCs; the material itself was cDNA or gDNA.

Here immunoSEQ multiplex PCR was the method, and the copy in TCRdb shows in-frame clones only, minus some. The sample has some 300,000 clones, about 88% seen once. Germline loops: CDR1 LGHDT, CDR2 YNNKEL (reference sequence). The CDR3 has 14 amino acids. The junction had 5 bases not matched to a gene; V was cut back by 5 bases and J by 2 bases. The sample holds one count of this clone. All enrollees were roughly 18 to 89 years old and from about 25 US areas. The chain joins TRBV3-1 (or the pseudogene TRBV3-2) to TRBJ2-7; the match to TRBD2 covers 8 bases. Sequencing input: PBMCs or T cells enriched from blood (not recorded which). This sequence originates from a woman aged 40 to 50 who had recovered from COVID-19. The CDR3 is CASSTGLVTYEQYF. The CDR3 region has the DNA TGTGCCAGCAGCACGGGACTAGTAACCTACGAGCAGTACTTC.